The present TCR beta chain was sequenced within a study of a mutant IDH1 vaccine in newly diagnosed glioma. Study-level information: Mean patient age was around 40 years; approximately 62% were male and approximately 40% female.

The table lists this clone with a count of one. Its antigen is currently unknown. This CDR3 has 14 residues. CDR1 and CDR2 from the germline V gene are LNHDA and SQIVND (reference sequence). Trimming took 6 bases from V and 4 from J; bases not matched to a gene: 6. Assay used: immunoSEQ multiplex PCR; TCRdb lists only in-frame clones, some missing. The sample records under 45,000 clones, around 74% being singletons. Noted time point: week 23, last vaccination. Topical imiquimod accompanied each vaccine dose, which consisted of 300 ug of mutant IDH1 20-mer peptide. This chain connects TRBV19 to TRBJ1-1; 9 positions match TRBD1. This TCR came from a man aged 50 to 59 with glioma. This specimen was PBMCs, taken from a glioma patient whose treatment included an IDH1 peptide vaccine. For the CDR3, the DNA is TGTGCCAGTAGGAACAGGGGGCGCCCCACTGAAGCTTTCTTT. Translation: CASRNRGRPTEAFF.